The rows below give T cell receptor delta chains drawn from one sample of a study of Vδ1+ human thymocytes. TCRdb applied CATT to the multiplex PCR reads for clone calling. Among more than 50,000 delta-chain clones, over 12% were seen once, and the ten largest hold about 0.35%. What was sequenced was Vdelta1+ gamma-delta thymocytes from the thymus. The receptors stem from a girl under three years old who had congenital heart surgery. Each CDR3 is given with its conserved first and last residue. The D gene is left open where the match is weak. A clone size is listed for some rows: how often the clone was seen (once, few, many), or a class if it is expanded.

>TRDV1|NA|TRDD3|TRDJ1
TGTGCTCTTGGAGCTCCTACGTGGATGTACTGGGGGATACGCGGGCACACCGATAAACTCATCTTT
CALGAPTWMYWGIRGHTDKLIF
>TRDV1|few|TRDD3|TRDJ1
TGTGCTCTTCACGTTGCTTCCTACGTGCCGACTGGGGGATACACCGATAAACTCATCTTT
CALHVASYVPTGGYTDKLIF
>TRDV1|NA|NA|TRDJ1
TGTGCTCTTGGGGAACGACGGGGAATCCCTACAGTCGATAAACTCATCTTT
CALGERRGIPTVDKLIF
>TRDV1|few|TRDD3|TRDJ1
TGTGCTCTTGGGGAAGAGCTGGGGGATTGGGGCACCGATAAACTCATCTTT
CALGEELGDWGTDKLIF
>TRDV1|few|TRDD3|TRDJ1
TGTGCTCTTGGGGAACTATGTTCGAGTACTGGGGGATACACCGATAAACTCATCTTT
CALGELCSSTGGYTDKLIF
>TRDV1|few|NA|TRDJ1
TGTGCTCTTGGGGAAGAACCTTCCTTGCACTTAACTGGGGATCGCACCGATAAACTCATCTTT
CALGEEPSLHLTGDRTDKLIF
>TRDV1|NA|TRDD3|TRDJ1
TGTGCTCTTGGGGAAGGGACCGGGGATACGGGGGGCACCGATAAACTCATCTTT
CALGEGTGDTGGTDKLIF
>TRDV1|NA|TRDD3|TRDJ1
TGTGCTCTTGGGGAACTAGTGCCTACCCCTCGGACCCTACTGGGGGATCTATTGGTATCTGATAAACTCATCTTT
CALGELVPTPRTLLGDLLVSDKLIF
>TRDV1|few|TRDD3|TRDJ1
TGTGCTCTTGGGGAGCCCCTCTACGAACTGGGGGACACCGATAAACTCATCTTT
CALGEPLYELGDTDKLIF
>TRDV1|NA|NA|TRDJ1
TGTGCTCTTGGGGAAGAACCCCGTGTTACCGCTCCCGGTAAACTCATCTTT
CALGEEPRVTAPGKLIF
>TRDV1|few|NA|TRDJ1
TGTGCTCTTGGGGAAACCGCGTGCCTCGGTAAACTCATCTTT
CALGETACLGKLIF
>TRDV1|NA|TRDD3|TRDJ1
TGTGCTCTTGGACAAGAACGCGGTCTCCCGAATACTGGGGGATTAAGGGCCGATAAACTCATCTTT
CALGQERGLPNTGGLRADKLIF
>TRDV1|NA|TRDD3|TRDJ1
TGTGCTCTTGGGGATAACTCCGGGGAAGGGAGGACCGACGGAGTACTGGGGGATACGAAGACATACACCGATAAACTCATCTTT
CALGDNSGEGRTDGVLGDTKTYTDKLIF
>TRDV2|medium-sized|NA|TRDJ1
TGTGCCTGTGAAGGGGAGCCGGGAGGATGGGACACCGATAAACTCATCTTT
CACEGEPGGWDTDKLIF
>TRDV1|few|TRDD3|TRDJ1
TGTGCTCTTGGGGACTCCCCCCATCCTATTCCGGGGAAATCAATCCTGGGGGGACACACCGATAAACTCATCTTT
CALGDSPHPIPGKSILGGHTDKLIF
>TRDV1|NA|TRDD2|TRDJ1
TGTGCTCTTGGGGCTGTTCCTACCCGAGCTTTATTCACCGATAAACTCATCTTT
CALGAVPTRALFTDKLIF
>TRDV1|few|NA|TRDJ1
TGTGCTCTTGGGGAAATACTTTTGGGGGGTCCTACCGATAAACTCATCTTT
CALGEILLGGPTDKLIF
>TRDV1|few|TRDD3|TRDJ1
TGTGCTCTTGGGGAACAAACCTCGCGCGGGCTTTGGGGCTTTTCGAGAACCTTCCCCTGGGGGATACCGGATAAACTCATCTTT
CALGEQTSRGLWGFSRTFPWGIPDKLIF
>TRDV1|NA|NA|TRDJ1
TGTGCTCTTGGCTCCTATTTTCTATGGCTGGACCCCCCCGATAAACTCATCTTT
CALGSYFLWLDPPDKLIF
>TRDV1|few|TRDD3|TRDJ1
TGTGCTCTTGAGAACCTATCCTGGGGGATAACCGATAAACTCATCTTT
CALENLSWGITDKLIF
>TRDV1|NA|NA|TRDJ1
TGTGCTCTTGGGGAACCTCAGATTCCCTATTGGGGCCGTGATAAACTCATCTTT
CALGEPQIPYWGRDKLIF
>TRDV1|NA|NA|TRDJ1
TGTGCTCTTGGGGAACTTTGTACTACCCCCCAACTGGGAGGCACCGATAAACTCATCTTT
CALGELCTTPQLGGTDKLIF
>TRDV1|few|TRDD2|TRDJ1
TGTGCTCTTGGGGAACCCCAGACGGCCTTCCTACGATATAGGGGGTACACCGATAAACTCATCTTT
CALGEPQTAFLRYRGYTDKLIF
>TRDV1|few|TRDD3|TRDJ1
TGTGCTCTTGGGGATACAAAGGCAGGGGGATACGCCGATAAACTCATCTTT
CALGDTKAGGYADKLIF
>TRDV1|once|TRDD2|TRDJ1
TGTGCTCTTGGGGACACGCACCCTTCCTTCTTTAAACTCATCTTT
CALGDTHPSFFKLIF
>TRDV1|few|TRDD3|TRDJ1
TGTGCTCTTGGGCCCTGGCCTTCCGCCTCTGGGGGATCTAACACCGATAAACTCATCTTT
CALGPWPSASGGSNTDKLIF
>TRDV1|few|TRDD3|TRDJ1
TGTGCTCTTGGGGAACGCACCTTTCCCGTTACTGGGGGTCCCACCGATAAACTCATCTTT
CALGERTFPVTGGPTDKLIF
>TRDV1|few|TRDD2|TRDJ1
TGTGCTCTTGGGGAACTAGGAACTTTCCTACTCTGGCATGGCGATAAACTCATCTTT
CALGELGTFLLWHGDKLIF